This T cell receptor (beta chain) was captured by sequencing in a study of T cell responses to AZD1222 COVID-19 vaccine. TCRdb's table, derived via immunoSEQ multiplex PCR, lists solely in-frame clones and lacks some. The repertoire consists of tens of thousands of clones, with approximately 90% occurring once and the leading ten covering about 28%. The germline gives CDR1 SGHNT, CDR2 YYREEE (reference sequence). The CDR3 length is 14 residues. Trimming shortened V by 0 bases and J by 8 bases, and 12 bases separated the two germline ends. The rearrangement uses TRBV5-4 and TRBJ1-3, with D perhaps matching TRBD1 (6 bases). The clonotype was recovered from an adult who received the AZD1222 COVID-19 vaccine. The specimen was peripheral blood, collected 28 days after the second AZD1222 dose. Written as DNA, the CDR3 is TGTGCCAGCAGCTTGGCGGGGGCGCGGGACACCATATATTTT. It specifies CASSLAGARDTIYF.